What follows describes a single T cell receptor beta chain. What it recognizes is unknown. This sample is part of a study of CD8 T cells in ankylosing spondylitis. With 4 bases removed from V and 9 bases from J, the gap between germline ends came to 19 bases. CDR1 is MNHEY, CDR2 SMNVEV, per germline (reference sequence). CDR3 length: 16 residues. General observations from the study: Certain motif variants had earlier appeared in reactive arthritis synovial fluid and blood. What appeared characteristic of ankylosing spondylitis blood was a TCR beta motif of eight highly homologous variants. Reportedly, significant enrichment of disease-linked clones occurred in matched ankylosing spondylitis synovial fluid. Clones linked to disease, bearing a CD8+ phenotype, were relatively rare in peripheral blood.

By quantitative 5'-RACE with molecular barcodes, the TCR beta libraries were made. Using its own MiXCR run on the 5' RACE reads, TCRdb lists one record per CDR3 protein. The sample gives fewer than 500,000 distinct CDR3 sequences, around 24% of which show up once; about a sixth is in the top ten. The chain is built from TRBV27 and TRBJ1-6; D is undetermined. This clonotype was obtained from a male donor with ankylosing spondylitis. Material for sequencing was blood, either unsorted or a sorted T cell fraction (not recorded which). The CDR3 spells CASSSTGPRVSSPLHF. CDR3 sequence (DNA): TGTGCCAGCAGTTCGACCGGGCCCCGTGTGAGTTCACCCCTCCACTTT.